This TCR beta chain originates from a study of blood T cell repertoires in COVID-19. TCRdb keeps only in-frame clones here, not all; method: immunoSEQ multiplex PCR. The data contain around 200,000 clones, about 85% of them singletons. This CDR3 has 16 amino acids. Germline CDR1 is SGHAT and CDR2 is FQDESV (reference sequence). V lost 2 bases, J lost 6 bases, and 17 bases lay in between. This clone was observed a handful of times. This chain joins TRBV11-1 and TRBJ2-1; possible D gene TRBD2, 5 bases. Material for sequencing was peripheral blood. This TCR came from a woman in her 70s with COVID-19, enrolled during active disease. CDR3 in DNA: TGTGCCAGCAGCTTACGTGAGGCAGCGGCACCCAATGAGCAGTTCTTC. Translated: CASSLREAAAPNEQFF.